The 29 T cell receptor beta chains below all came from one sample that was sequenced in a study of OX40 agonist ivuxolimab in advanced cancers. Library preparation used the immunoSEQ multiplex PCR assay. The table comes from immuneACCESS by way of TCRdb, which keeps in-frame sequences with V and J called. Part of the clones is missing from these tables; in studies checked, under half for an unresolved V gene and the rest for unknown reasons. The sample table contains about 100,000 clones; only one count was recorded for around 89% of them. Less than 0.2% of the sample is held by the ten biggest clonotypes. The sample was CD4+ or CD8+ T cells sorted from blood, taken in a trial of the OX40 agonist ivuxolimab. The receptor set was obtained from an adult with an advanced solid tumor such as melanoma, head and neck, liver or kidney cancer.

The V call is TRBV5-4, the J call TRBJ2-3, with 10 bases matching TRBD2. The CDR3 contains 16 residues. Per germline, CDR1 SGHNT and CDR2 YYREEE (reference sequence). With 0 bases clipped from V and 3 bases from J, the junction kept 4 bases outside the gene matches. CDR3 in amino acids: CASSLGKLAGTDTQYF. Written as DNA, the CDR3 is TGTGCCAGCAGCTTGGGGAAACTAGCGGGAACAGATACGCAGTATTTT.

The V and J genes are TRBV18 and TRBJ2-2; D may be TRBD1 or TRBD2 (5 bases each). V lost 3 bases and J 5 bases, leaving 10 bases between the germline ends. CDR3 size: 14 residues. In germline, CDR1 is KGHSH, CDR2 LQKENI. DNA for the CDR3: TGTGCCAGCTCACCTGTGGGACGAACCGGGGAGCTGTTTTTT. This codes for CASSPVGRTGELFF. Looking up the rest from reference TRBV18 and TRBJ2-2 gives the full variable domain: NAGVMQNPRHLVRRRGQEARLRCSPMKGHSHVYWYRQLPEEGLKFMVYLQKENIIDESGMPKERFSAEFPKEGPSILRIQQVVRGDSAAYFCASSPVGRTGELFFGEGSRLTVL.

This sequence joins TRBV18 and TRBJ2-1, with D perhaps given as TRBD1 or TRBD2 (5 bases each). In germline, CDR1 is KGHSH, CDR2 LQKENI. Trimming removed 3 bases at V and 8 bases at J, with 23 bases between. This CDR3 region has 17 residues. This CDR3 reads CASSPDLSGSGFDEQFF. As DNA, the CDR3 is TGTGCCAGCTCACCGGATCTTTCGGGGTCAGGGTTCGATGAGCAGTTCTTC.

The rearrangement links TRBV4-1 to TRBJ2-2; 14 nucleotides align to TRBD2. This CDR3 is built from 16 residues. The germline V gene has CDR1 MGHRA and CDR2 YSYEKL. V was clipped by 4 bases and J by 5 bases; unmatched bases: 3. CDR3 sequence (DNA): TGCGCCAGCAGCCCTTGGACTAGCGGGAGGACCGGGGAGCTGTTTTTT. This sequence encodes CASSPWTSGRTGELFF.

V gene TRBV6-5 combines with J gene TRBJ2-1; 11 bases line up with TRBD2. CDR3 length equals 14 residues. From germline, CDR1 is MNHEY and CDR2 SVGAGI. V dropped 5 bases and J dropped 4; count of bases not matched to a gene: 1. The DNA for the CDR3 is TGTGCCAGCAGTCGGACTAGCGGGTACAATGAGCAGTTCTTC. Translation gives CASSRTSGYNEQFF.

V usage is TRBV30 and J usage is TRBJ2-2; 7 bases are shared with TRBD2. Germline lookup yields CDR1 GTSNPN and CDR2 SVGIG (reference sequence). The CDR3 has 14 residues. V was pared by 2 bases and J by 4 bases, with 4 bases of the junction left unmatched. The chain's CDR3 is CAWSSGAVTGELFF. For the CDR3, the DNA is TGTGCCTGGAGTAGCGGGGCCGTCACCGGGGAGCTGTTTTTT. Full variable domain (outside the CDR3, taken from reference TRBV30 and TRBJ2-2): SQTIHQWPATLVQPVGSPLSLECTVEGTSNPNLYWYRQAAGRGLQLLFYSVGIGQISSEVPQNLSASRPQDRQFILSSKKLLLSDSGFYLCAWSSGAVTGELFFGEGSRLTVL.

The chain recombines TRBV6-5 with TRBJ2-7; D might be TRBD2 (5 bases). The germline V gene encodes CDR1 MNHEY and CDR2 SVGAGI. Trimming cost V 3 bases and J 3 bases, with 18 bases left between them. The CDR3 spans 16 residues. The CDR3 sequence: CASSYGRASGRYEQYF. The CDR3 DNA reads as TGTGCCAGCAGTTATGGAAGGGCCAGCGGCCGCTACGAGCAGTACTTC.

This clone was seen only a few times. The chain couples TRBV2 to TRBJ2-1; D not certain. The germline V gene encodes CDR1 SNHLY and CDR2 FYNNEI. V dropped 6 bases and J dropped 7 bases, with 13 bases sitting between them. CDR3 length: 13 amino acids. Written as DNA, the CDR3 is TGTGCCAGCAGAGAGGATTCTTTAAATGAGCAGTTCTTC. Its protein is CASREDSLNEQFF.

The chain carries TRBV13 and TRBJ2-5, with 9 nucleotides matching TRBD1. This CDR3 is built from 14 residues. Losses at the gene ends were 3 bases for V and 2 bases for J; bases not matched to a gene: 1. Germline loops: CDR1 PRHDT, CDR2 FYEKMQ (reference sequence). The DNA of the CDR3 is TGTGCCAGCAGCTTTGGGACAGGGCAAGAGACCCAGTACTTC. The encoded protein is CASSFGTGQETQYF.

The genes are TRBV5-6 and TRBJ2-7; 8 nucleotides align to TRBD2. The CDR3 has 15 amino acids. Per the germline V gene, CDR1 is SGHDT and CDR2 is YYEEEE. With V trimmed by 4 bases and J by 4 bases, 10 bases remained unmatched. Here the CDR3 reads CASSAAGGGNYEQYF. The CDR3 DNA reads TGTGCCAGCAGCGCTGCGGGAGGAGGCAATTACGAGCAGTACTTC.

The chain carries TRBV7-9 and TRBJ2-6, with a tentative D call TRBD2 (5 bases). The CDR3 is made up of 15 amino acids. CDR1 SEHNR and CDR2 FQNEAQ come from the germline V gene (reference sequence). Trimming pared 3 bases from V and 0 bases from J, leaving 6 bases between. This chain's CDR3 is CASSFGSSGANVLTF. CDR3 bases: TGTGCCAGCAGCTTTGGGAGCTCTGGGGCCAACGTCCTGACTTTC.

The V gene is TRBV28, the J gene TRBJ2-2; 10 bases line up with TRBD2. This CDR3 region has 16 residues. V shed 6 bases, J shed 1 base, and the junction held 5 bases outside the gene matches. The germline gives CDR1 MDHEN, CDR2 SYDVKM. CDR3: CASRITSGMNTGELFF. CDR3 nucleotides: TGTGCCAGCAGAATCACTAGCGGGATGAACACCGGGGAGCTGTTTTTT.

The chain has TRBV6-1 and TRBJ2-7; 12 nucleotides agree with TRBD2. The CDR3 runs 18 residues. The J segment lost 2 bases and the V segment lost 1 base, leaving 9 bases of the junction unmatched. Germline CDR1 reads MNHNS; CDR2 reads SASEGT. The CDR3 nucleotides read TGTGCCAGCAGTGAAGTGGCCAGAGGACTAGCGGGGACCTACGAGCAGTACTTC. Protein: CASSEVARGLAGTYEQYF.

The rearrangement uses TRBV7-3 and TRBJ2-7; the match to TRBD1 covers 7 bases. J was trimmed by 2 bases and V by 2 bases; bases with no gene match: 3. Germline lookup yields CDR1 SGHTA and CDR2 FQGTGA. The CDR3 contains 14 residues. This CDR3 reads CASSLEGQTYEQYF. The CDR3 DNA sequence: TGTGCCAGCAGCTTAGAGGGACAGACCTACGAGCAGTACTTC.

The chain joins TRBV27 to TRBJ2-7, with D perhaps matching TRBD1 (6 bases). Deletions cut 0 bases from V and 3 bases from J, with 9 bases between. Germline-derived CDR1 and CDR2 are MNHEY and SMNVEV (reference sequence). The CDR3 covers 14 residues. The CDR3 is CASSLSHRDYEQYF. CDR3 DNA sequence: TGTGCCAGCAGTTTATCTCACAGGGACTACGAGCAGTACTTC.

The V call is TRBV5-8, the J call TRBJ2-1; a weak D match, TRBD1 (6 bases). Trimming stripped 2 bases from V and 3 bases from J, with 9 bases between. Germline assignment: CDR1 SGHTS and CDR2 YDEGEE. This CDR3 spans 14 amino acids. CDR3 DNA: TGTGCCAGCAGCTTTCAGGGGATCTACAATGAGCAGTTCTTC. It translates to CASSFQGIYNEQFF.

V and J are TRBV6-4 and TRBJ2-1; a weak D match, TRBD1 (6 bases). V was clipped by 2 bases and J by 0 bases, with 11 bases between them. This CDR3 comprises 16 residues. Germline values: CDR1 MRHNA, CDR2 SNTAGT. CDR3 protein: CASSDGWGLSYNEQFF. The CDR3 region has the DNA TGTGCCAGCAGTGACGGTTGGGGGCTCTCCTACAATGAGCAGTTCTTC.

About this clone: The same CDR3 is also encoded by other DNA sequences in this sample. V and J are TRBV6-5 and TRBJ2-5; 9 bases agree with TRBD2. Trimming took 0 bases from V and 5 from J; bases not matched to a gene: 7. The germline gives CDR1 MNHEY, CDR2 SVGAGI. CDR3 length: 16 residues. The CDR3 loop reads CASSYSSSGGGETQYF. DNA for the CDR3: TGTGCCAGCAGTTACTCGAGTAGCGGGGGAGGGGAGACCCAGTACTTC.

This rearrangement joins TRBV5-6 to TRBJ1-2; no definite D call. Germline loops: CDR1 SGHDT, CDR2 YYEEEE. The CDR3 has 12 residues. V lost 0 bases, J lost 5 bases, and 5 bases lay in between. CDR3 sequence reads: CASSLVGYGYTF. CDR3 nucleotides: TGTGCCAGCAGCTTGGTCGGATATGGCTACACCTTC.

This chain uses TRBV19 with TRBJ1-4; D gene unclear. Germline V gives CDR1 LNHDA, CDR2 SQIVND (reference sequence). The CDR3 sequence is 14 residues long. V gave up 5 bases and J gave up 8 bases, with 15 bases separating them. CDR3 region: CASSHGILREKLFF. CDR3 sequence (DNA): TGTGCCAGTAGTCACGGTATCCTTCGGGAAAAACTGTTTTTT.

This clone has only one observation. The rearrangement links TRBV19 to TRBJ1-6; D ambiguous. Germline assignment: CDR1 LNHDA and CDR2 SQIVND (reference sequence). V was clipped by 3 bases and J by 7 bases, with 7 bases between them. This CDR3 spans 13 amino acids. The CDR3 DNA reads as TGTGCCAGTAGTATTCGGAGGAATTCACCCCTCCACTTT. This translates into CASSIRRNSPLHF.

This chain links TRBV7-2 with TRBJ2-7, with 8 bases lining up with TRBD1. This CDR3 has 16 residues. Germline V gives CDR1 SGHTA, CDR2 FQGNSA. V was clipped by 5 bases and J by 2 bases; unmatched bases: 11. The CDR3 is CASSRRDQGAAYEQYF. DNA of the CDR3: TGTGCCAGCAGCCGGCGGGACCAGGGGGCCGCCTACGAGCAGTACTTC.

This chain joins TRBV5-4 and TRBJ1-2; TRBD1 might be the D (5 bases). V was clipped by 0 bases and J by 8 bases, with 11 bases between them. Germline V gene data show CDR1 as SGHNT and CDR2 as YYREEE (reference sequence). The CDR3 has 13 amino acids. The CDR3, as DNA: TGTGCCAGCAGCTTGGTAGGGGTTGGAGGCTACACCTTC. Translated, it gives CASSLVGVGGYTF.

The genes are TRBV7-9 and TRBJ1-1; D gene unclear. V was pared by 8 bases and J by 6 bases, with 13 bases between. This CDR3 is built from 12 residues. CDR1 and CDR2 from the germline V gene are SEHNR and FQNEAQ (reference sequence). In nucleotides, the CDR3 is TGTGCCAGCGGATCATGGTTCCCTGAAGCTTTCTTT. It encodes CASGSWFPEAFF.

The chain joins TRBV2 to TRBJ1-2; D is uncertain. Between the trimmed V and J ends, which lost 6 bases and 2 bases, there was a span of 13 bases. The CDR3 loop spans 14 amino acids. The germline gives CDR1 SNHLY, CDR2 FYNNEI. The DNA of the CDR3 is TGTGCCAGCAGATCGGACGGAGCCAACTATGGCTACACCTTC. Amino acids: CASRSDGANYGYTF.

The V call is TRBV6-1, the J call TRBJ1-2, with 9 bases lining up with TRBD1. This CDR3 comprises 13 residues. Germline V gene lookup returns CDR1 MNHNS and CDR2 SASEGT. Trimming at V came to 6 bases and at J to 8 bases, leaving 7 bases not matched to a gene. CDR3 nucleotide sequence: TGTGCCAGCAGCGATGGCACAGGGGGCGGCTACACCTTC. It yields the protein CASSDGTGGGYTF.

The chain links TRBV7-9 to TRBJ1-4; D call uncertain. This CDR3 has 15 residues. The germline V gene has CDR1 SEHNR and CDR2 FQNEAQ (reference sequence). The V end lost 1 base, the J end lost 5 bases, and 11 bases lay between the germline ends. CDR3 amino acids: CASSLVEAVNEKLFF. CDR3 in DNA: TGTGCCAGCAGCTTAGTCGAGGCCGTCAATGAAAAACTGTTTTTT.

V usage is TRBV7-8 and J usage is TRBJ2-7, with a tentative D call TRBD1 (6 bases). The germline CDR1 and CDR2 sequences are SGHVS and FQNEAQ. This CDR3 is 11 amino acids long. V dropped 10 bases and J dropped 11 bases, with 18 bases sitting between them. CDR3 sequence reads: CATRDNSKEYF. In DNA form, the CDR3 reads TGTGCCACCCGGGACAACAGCAAGGAGTACTTC.

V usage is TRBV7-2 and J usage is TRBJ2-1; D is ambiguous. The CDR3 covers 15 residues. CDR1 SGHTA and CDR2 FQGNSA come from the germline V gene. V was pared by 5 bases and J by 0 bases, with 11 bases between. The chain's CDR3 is CASSQKASSYNEQFF. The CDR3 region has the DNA TGTGCCAGCAGCCAGAAAGCGAGCTCCTACAATGAGCAGTTCTTC.